This TCR beta chain was sequenced during a study of early T cells in non-severe SARS-CoV-2 infection. TCRdb re-called the 5' RACE reads with MiXCR, one entry per CDR3 protein. The data show roughly 71,000 distinct CDR3 sequences, with 13% seen just once and around 4.8% held by the top ten. The CDR3 has 15 residues. Trimming shortened V by 5 bases and J by 3 bases, and 16 bases separated the two germline ends. The germline V gene encodes CDR1 SGHAT and CDR2 FQNNGV. This clonotype showed up many times. The sequenced material came from whole blood. The chain combines TRBV11-2 with TRBJ1-1; no firm D call. The source is an adult who was a healthcare worker with PCR-confirmed SARS-CoV-2 infection or an uninfected control (not recorded which). The CDR3 protein is CASSQIHFSDTEAFF. DNA for the CDR3: TGTGCCAGCAGCCAAATTCACTTCTCCGACACTGAAGCTTTCTTT.